A selection of T cell receptor beta chains follows, all from one sample in a study of T cells in Graves' hyperthyroidism and ophthalmopathy. TCRdb fed the multiplex PCR reads into MiXCR, producing one record per CDR3 protein. The table includes fewer than 110,000 distinct CDR3 sequences, about 16% detected once. Sequenced material: blood. These receptors originate from a woman aged 50 to 60 with Graves' hyperthyroidism. Each CDR3 is given with its conserved first and last residue. A D gene is named only where the DNA matches it firmly. Where a row states a size, it is once, few, many or the class of an expanded clone; other rows omit it.

v_call,clone_size,j_call,d_call,cdr3_aa,cdr3_nt
TRBV5-1,many,TRBJ1-1,NA,CASTPGWSNTEAFF,TGCGCCAGCACCCCGGGGTGGTCGAACACTGAAGCTTTCTTT
TRBV11-2,NA,TRBJ2-1,TRBD2,CASSFTPSGRGYNEQFF,TGTGCCAGCAGCTTCACCCCTAGCGGGAGGGGGTACAATGAGCAGTTCTTC
TRBV28,many,TRBJ2-4,NA,CASSLRRAKNIQYF,TGTGCCAGCAGTTTAAGGAGGGCCAAAAACATTCAGTACTTC
TRBV20-1,many,TRBJ2-3,TRBD2,CSARSSGREVDTQYF,TGCAGTGCTCGGTCTAGCGGGAGGGAGGTGGATACGCAGTATTTT
TRBV7-9,many,TRBJ2-7,NA,CASSPSYEQYF,TGTGCCAGCAGTCCAAGCTACGAGCAGTACTTC
TRBV3-1,many,TRBJ2-7,TRBD2,CASSPRLAGGSHEQYF,TGTGCCAGCAGCCCCAGACTAGCGGGAGGGAGCCACGAGCAGTACTTC
TRBV6-1,many,TRBJ2-5,NA,CASRDTFQETQYF,TGTGCCAGCAGGGACACTTTCCAAGAGACCCAGTACTTC
TRBV5-1,NA,TRBJ2-7,NA,CASSQFPSGARSEQYF,TGCGCCAGCAGCCAATTCCCTTCAGGCGCGAGGAGCGAGCAGTACTTC
TRBV11-2,many,TRBJ2-2,NA,CASSLVGGINTGELFF,TGTGCCAGCAGCTTAGTGGGCGGGATTAACACCGGGGAGCTGTTTTTT
TRBV12-5,many,TRBJ2-1,TRBD2,CASGSGTSGRAYNEQFF,TGTGCTAGTGGTTCCGGGACTAGCGGGAGGGCCTACAATGAACAGTTCTTC
TRBV30,many,TRBJ1-6,NA,CAWSRERGNSPLHF,TGTGCCTGGAGTAGAGAGAGGGGCAATTCACCCCTCCACTTT
TRBV4-2,many,TRBJ1-4,TRBD1,CASSLGTGDEKLFF,TGTGCCAGCAGCCTAGGAACAGGGGATGAAAAACTGTTTTTT
TRBV3-1,many,TRBJ2-5,TRBD2,CASSQDWVAGEQETQYF,TGTGCCAGCAGCCAAGATTGGGTGGCGGGAGAGCAAGAGACCCAGTACTTC
TRBV28,many,TRBJ1-5,NA,CASSLNHGFLINQPQHF,TGTGCCAGCAGTCTCAATCATGGGTTTTTGATCAATCAGCCCCAGCATTTT
TRBV5-1,many,TRBJ2-1,NA,CASSLHRTNEQFF,TGCGCCAGCAGCTTGCACAGGACTAATGAGCAGTTCTTC